This T cell receptor beta chain came from a study of blood T cell repertoires in COVID-19. On the study more broadly: Nucleic acid was either cDNA or gDNA, and it came from T cells, B-cell-depleted T cells, or PBMCs.

Libraries were prepared by immunoSEQ multiplex PCR; TCRdb keeps only in-frame clonotypes and omits some of them. The sample carries under 250,000 clones, about 83% recorded once. Study members were between roughly 18 and 100 years old and lived in approximately 25 US regions. V dropped 4 bases and J dropped 9 bases, with 16 bases sitting between them. CDR3 size: 14 residues. CDR1 and CDR2 from the germline V gene are LNHDA and SQIVND (reference sequence). The clonotype comes from a woman aged 40 to 50 who had been exposed to COVID-19. The V call is TRBV19, the J call TRBJ2-4; D possibly corresponds to TRBD2 (6 bases). The sample comprised PBMCs or T cells enriched from blood (not recorded which). The CDR3 DNA follows: TGTGCCAGTAGTACCGGGACCGGGGGAGCCATTCAGTACTTC. The encoded protein is CASSTGTGGAIQYF.